The 10 T cell receptor beta chains presented below share a single source sample, sequenced in a study of chemoradiotherapy in HPV16-positive cancers. Sequencing used immunoSEQ multiplex PCR; TCRdb keeps in-frame clones, though not all of them. The table shows 29,000 or so clones, with 90% to 95% occurring only once. The specimen was blood, collected from a patient who underwent chemoradiotherapy. The receptors were gathered from a human donor with HPV-associated anogenital cancer.

This sequence joins TRBV7-2 and TRBJ2-3; D uncertain. Trimming removed 5 bases at V and 0 bases at J, with 9 bases between. CDR1 and CDR2 (germline): SGHTA, FQGNSA. This CDR3 is 14 amino acids long. CDR3 DNA sequence: TGTGCCAGCAGCCTCTATTGGAGCACAGATACGCAGTATTTT. Residues: CASSLYWSTDTQYF.

The chain joins TRBV10-3 to TRBJ1-5; 8 bases agree with TRBD1. Germline V gene data show CDR1 as ENHRY and CDR2 as SYGVKD. With 3 bases clipped from V and 11 bases from J, the junction kept 9 bases outside the gene matches. The CDR3 contains 14 residues. The CDR3 DNA reads as TGTGCCATCAGTGATTCCCTACAGGGGGACACCCAGCATTTT. Translation: CAISDSLQGDTQHF.

J is TRBJ2-3 and V is TRBV29-1; TRBD2 is a possible D gene (6 bases). Trimming pared 7 bases from V and 3 bases from J, leaving 14 bases between. The CDR3 consists of 13 residues. Germline V lookup: CDR1 SQVTM, CDR2 ANQGSEA. The CDR3 protein is CSAGTVGTDTQYF. CDR3 DNA sequence: TGCAGCGCAGGGACTGTGGGGACAGATACGCAGTATTTT.

The V and J genes are TRBV28 and TRBJ1-2; 8 bases are shared with TRBD1. The germline V gene has CDR1 MDHEN and CDR2 SYDVKM. This CDR3 contains 16 residues. The V gene end was trimmed by 8 bases and the J gene end by 1 base; junction bases not matched to a gene: 12. CDR3 region: CASATGGYPHNYGYTF. The CDR3 nucleotides are TGTGCCAGCGCAACAGGGGGTTACCCCCATAACTATGGCTACACCTTC.

The rearrangement links TRBV11-3 to TRBJ2-7; a possible D gene is TRBD2 (5 bases). The CDR3 runs 15 residues. With 2 bases removed from V and 2 bases from J, the gap between germline ends came to 13 bases. Germline assignment: CDR1 SGHNT and CDR2 YENEEA. The CDR3 sequence: CASSLSTGTAYEQYF. In DNA, the CDR3 is TGTGCCAGCAGCTTATCAACGGGAACGGCCTACGAGCAGTACTTC.

The gene calls are TRBV6-6 and TRBJ1-6; a weak D match, TRBD1 (5 bases). This CDR3 has 16 amino acids. Germline loops: CDR1 MNHNY, CDR2 SVGAGI (reference sequence). V lost 5 bases and J lost 7, with 18 bases in between. CDR3 sequence reads: CASSMPTGARNSPLHF. In DNA form, the CDR3 reads TGTGCCAGCAGTATGCCCACCGGGGCCCGAAATTCACCCCTCCACTTT.

The chain is built from TRBV19 and TRBJ1-1; no clear D. Germline V gives CDR1 LNHDA, CDR2 SQIVND (reference sequence). This CDR3 comprises 15 residues. The germline V and J ends were trimmed by 0 bases and 10 bases, with 18 bases remaining between them. The CDR3 loop is CASSIETVGDRRAFF. The DNA for the CDR3 is TGTGCCAGTAGTATAGAAACGGTTGGAGACCGGAGAGCTTTCTTT.

The chain carries TRBV18 and TRBJ2-3; 8 nucleotides align to TRBD1. Germline V lookup: CDR1 KGHSH, CDR2 LQKENI. This CDR3 region has 14 residues. The V gene end was trimmed by 3 bases and the J gene end by 6 bases; junction bases not matched to a gene: 5. CDR3 protein: CASSPGRGHDTQYF. CDR3 DNA sequence: TGTGCCAGCTCACCTGGCAGGGGGCATGATACGCAGTATTTT.

This clone turned up a few times. The chain couples TRBV28 to TRBJ1-5, with unresolved D. CDR3 length: 15 residues. Germline lookup yields CDR1 MDHEN and CDR2 SYDVKM. V was pared by 3 bases and J by 0 bases, with 9 bases between. CDR3 in DNA: TGTGCCAGCAGTTTCTTAGCCGCTAGCAATCAGCCCCAGCATTTT. It specifies CASSFLAASNQPQHF.

The J gene is TRBJ2-5, the V gene TRBV28; D tentatively fits TRBD1 or TRBD2 (5 bases each). The CDR3 spans 18 residues. V was shortened by 5 bases and J by 0 bases, with 22 bases between the two germline ends. The V gene's germline CDR1 is MDHEN and CDR2 SYDVKM. The CDR3 sequence is CASSEGRLRNRYQETQYF. CDR3 DNA: TGTGCCAGCAGTGAGGGGCGGCTCAGAAATCGGTACCAAGAGACCCAGTACTTC.